This TCR beta chain was identified in a study of T cells in localized non-small cell lung cancer. Study conclusions and caveats: Greater T cell density in blood accompanied longer overall survival. Within adjacent lung there appeared a median around 55 of the top 100 tumor clones.

About this clone itself: Its antigen is as yet unknown.

CDR3 size: 15 residues. Trimming stripped 5 bases from V and 4 bases from J, with 15 bases between. Germline V gives CDR1 SEHNR, CDR2 FQNEAQ (reference sequence). The protocol was immunoSEQ multiplex PCR, while the TCRdb copy is restricted to in-frame clones and leaves out a portion. The sample comprises over 15,000 clones, about 89% of which are singletons, and 25% to 30% rests with the top ten. The input for sequencing was peripheral blood mononuclear cells, taken before any cancer treatment. This rearrangement joins TRBV7-9 to TRBJ2-1; either TRBD1 or TRBD2 may supply D (7 bases each). The receptor's source is a male donor aged 60 or over with stage II lung adenocarcinoma. The CDR3: CASSVSGTAYNEQFF. The CDR3 region has the DNA TGTGCCAGCAGCGTGAGCGGGACAGCTTACAATGAGCAGTTCTTC.